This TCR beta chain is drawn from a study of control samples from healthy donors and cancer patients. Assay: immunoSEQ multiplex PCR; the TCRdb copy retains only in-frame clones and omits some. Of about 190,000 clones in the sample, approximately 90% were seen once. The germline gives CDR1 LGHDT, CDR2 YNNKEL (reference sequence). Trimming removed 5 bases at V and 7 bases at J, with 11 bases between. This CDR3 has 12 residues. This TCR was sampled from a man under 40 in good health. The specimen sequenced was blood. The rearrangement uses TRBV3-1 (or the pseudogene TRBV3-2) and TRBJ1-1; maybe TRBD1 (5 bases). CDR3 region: CASSARGGEAFF. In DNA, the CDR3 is TGTGCCAGCAGCGCAAGGGGAGGTGAAGCTTTCTTT.